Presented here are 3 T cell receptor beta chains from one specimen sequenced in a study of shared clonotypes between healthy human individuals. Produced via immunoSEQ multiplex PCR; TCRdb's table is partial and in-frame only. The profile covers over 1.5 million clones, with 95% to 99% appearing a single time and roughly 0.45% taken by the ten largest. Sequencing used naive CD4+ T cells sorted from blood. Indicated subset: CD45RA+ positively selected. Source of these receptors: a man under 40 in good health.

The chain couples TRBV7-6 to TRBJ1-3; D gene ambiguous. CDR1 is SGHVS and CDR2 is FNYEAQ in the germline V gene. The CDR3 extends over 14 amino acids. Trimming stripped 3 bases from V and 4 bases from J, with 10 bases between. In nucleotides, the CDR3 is TGTGCCAGCAGCTTCTCGGACCACGGAAACACCATATATTTT. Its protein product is CASSFSDHGNTIYF.

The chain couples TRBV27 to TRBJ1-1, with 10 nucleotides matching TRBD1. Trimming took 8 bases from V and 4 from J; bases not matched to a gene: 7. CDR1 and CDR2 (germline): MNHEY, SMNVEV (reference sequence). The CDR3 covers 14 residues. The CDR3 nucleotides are TGTGCCAGCTTGGGACAGGGGTCCGGCACTGAAGCTTTCTTT. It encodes CASLGQGSGTEAFF.

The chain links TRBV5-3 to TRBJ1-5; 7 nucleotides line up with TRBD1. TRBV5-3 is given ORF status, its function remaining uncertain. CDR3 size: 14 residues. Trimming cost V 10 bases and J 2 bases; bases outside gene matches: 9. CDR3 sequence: CARNGGQRNQPQHF. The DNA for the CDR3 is TGTGCCCGGAATGGGGGACAGCGCAATCAGCCCCAGCATTTT.